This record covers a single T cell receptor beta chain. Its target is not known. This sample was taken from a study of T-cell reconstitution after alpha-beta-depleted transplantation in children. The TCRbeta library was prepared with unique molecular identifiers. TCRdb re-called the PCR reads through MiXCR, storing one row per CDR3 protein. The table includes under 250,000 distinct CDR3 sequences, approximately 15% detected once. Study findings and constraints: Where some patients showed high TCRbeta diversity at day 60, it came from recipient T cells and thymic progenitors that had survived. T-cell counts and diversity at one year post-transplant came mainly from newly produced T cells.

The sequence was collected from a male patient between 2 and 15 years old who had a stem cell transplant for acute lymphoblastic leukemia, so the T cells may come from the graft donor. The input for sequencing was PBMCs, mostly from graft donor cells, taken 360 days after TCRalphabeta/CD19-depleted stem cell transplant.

CDR3 coding DNA: TGCAGTGCTAGGTCGCGCCTAGATACGCAGTATTTT. It codes for CSARSRLDTQYF. This chain links TRBV20-1 with TRBJ2-3, with D unclear. CDR1 and CDR2 (germline): DFQATT, SNEGSKA (reference sequence). The CDR3 is 12 residues long. V gave up 3 bases and J gave up 5 bases, with 9 bases separating them.